The 32 T cell receptor beta chains presented below share a single source sample, sequenced in a study of cytomegalovirus exposure and HLA in healthy donors. PCR primers comprised 60 Vbeta and 13 Jbeta primers. TCRdb's table, derived via immunoSEQ multiplex PCR, lists solely in-frame clones and lacks some. This sample has tens of thousands of clones, with about 7.6% found just once. The sequencing input was PBMCs. These receptors all stem from a man between 50 and 59 years old in good health and CMV-seronegative.

For the CDR3, the DNA is TGTGCCAGCAGTGAACCGAGACGGGTCACCGGGGAGCTGTTTTTT. Protein sequence: CASSEPRRVTGELFF. The rearrangement uses TRBV6-1 and TRBJ2-2; D uncertain. Deletions cut 2 bases from V and 4 bases from J, with 11 bases between. CDR1 MNHNS and CDR2 SASEGT come from the germline V gene. The CDR3 has 15 residues.

The table lists this clone with a few counts. This chain joins TRBV7-8 and TRBJ1-6, with TRBD1 identical over 7 bases. V was pared by 1 base and J by 8 bases, with 8 bases of the junction left unmatched. This CDR3 has 16 residues. The germline V gene encodes CDR1 SGHVS and CDR2 FQNEAQ. The CDR3 loop is CASSLVVAGGYSPLHF. The DNA for the CDR3 is TGTGCCAGCAGCTTAGTCGTCGCAGGGGGTTATTCACCCCTCCACTTT.

The V and J genes are TRBV19 and TRBJ1-5; D is unresolved. Looked up from germline, CDR1 is LNHDA and CDR2 is SQIVND (reference sequence). V was shortened by 3 bases and J by 7 bases, with 10 bases between the two germline ends. The CDR3 consists of 13 residues. CDR3 sequence (DNA): TGTGCCAGTAGTATTCAACCCCGGCAGCCCCAGCATTTT. It is translated as CASSIQPRQPQHF.

This clone was detected only a few times. V gene TRBV29-1 combines with J gene TRBJ1-1; TRBD1 is a possible D gene (6 bases). CDR3 length: 11 amino acids. Germline values: CDR1 SQVTM, CDR2 ANQGSEA. The ends were cut back, 6 bases at V and 10 bases at J, with 15 bases in the middle. CDR3: CSVAQRGGAFF. The CDR3, as DNA: TGCAGCGTCGCCCAGAGAGGGGGAGCTTTCTTT.

V and J are TRBV28 and TRBJ2-7, with TRBD1 matching over 9 bases. V gave up 6 bases and J gave up 6 bases; unmatched junction bases: 9. This CDR3 comprises 14 residues. Germline CDR1 reads MDHEN; CDR2 reads SYDVKM. CDR3 sequence (DNA): TGTGCCAGCAGCACGGGACAGGGTCTTCTCGAGCAGTACTTC. Amino acids: CASSTGQGLLEQYF.

V gene TRBV2 combines with J gene TRBJ2-1; the match to TRBD2 covers 8 bases. The CDR3 runs to 15 residues. V shed 2 bases, J shed 8 bases, and the junction held 8 bases outside the gene matches. CDR1 and CDR2 from the germline V gene are SNHLY and FYNNEI. CDR3 sequence (DNA): TGTGCCAGCAGTGAAAACGGGGGGACTAGGTATGAGCAGTTCTTC. Amino acids: CASSENGGTRYEQFF.

Regarding this clone: The missing conserved phenylalanine or tryptophan at the end of this CDR3 makes a read error likely. V gene TRBV6-1 combines with J gene TRBJ2-2, with a weak D call TRBD2 (6 bases). Germline V gene sequence: CDR1 MNHNS, CDR2 SASEGT. The CDR3 loop spans 15 amino acids. V shed 2 bases and J shed 8 bases, with 15 bases lying between them. CDR3 nucleotide sequence: TGTGCCAGCAGTGAATCGGGGGAGAGCACAGGGGAGCTGTTTTTG. It yields the protein CASSESGESTGELFL.

The chain is built from TRBV10-1 and TRBJ2-7, with TRBD1 identical over 8 bases. The length of the CDR3 is 14 residues. V dropped 6 bases and J dropped 5; count of bases not matched to a gene: 9. Germline-derived CDR1 and CDR2 are WNHNN and SYGVQD (reference sequence). The CDR3 coding sequence is TGCGCCAGCAGAACGGACAGGGTGATAAACGAGCAGTACTTC. Residues: CASRTDRVINEQYF.

The count of this clone is one. The chain couples TRBV14 to TRBJ2-5; 9 bases are a match to TRBD1. Germline CDR1 SGHDN, CDR2 FVKESK. J lost 4 bases, V lost 1 base, and 16 bases had no gene match. The CDR3 has 19 residues. As DNA, the CDR3 is TGTGCCAGCAGCCAAGCTCGAGGGGGGACAGGGCGCCGAGGAGAGACCCAGTACTTC. Translation gives CASSQARGGTGRRGETQYF.

This clone was found a few times. The chain carries TRBV4-2 and TRBJ1-5; 7 positions match TRBD1. V shed 4 bases, J shed 2 bases, and the junction held 5 bases outside the gene matches. Germline loops: CDR1 LGHNA, CDR2 YNFKEQ. This CDR3 has 15 amino acids. The DNA of the CDR3 is TGTGCCAGCAGCCCCGGGACAGACCGCAATCAGCCCCAGCATTTT. This codes for CASSPGTDRNQPQHF.

This clone was recorded a few times. The chain links TRBV27 to TRBJ2-7; a weak D match, TRBD1 (5 bases). Trimming shortened V by 5 bases and J by 0 bases, and 14 bases separated the two germline ends. The CDR3 contains 15 residues. Per germline, CDR1 MNHEY and CDR2 SMNVEV (reference sequence). The CDR3 region is CASSPSWGYSYEQYF. In DNA, the CDR3 is TGTGCCAGCAGTCCCTCTTGGGGCTACTCCTACGAGCAGTACTTC.

This rearrangement joins TRBV7-9 to TRBJ2-7; 7 nucleotides line up with TRBD1. CDR1 SEHNR and CDR2 FQNEAQ come from the germline V gene (reference sequence). CDR3 length: 14 residues. Trimming took 5 bases from V and 0 from J; bases not matched to a gene: 4. CDR3 bases: TGTGCCAGCAGCCCCCGGGACAGCTCCTACGAGCAGTACTTC. Translating it yields CASSPRDSSYEQYF.

The table lists this clone with a few counts. The rearrangement joins TRBV7-9 to TRBJ2-7; 8 nucleotides agree with TRBD1. Trimming removed 5 bases from V and 2 bases from J; junction bases left unmatched: 14. Looked up from germline, CDR1 is SEHNR and CDR2 is FQNEAQ (reference sequence). There are 17 residues in the CDR3. The CDR3 DNA reads as TGTGCCAGCAGCCATGACGTGGACAGGGCCAATCCCTACGAGCAGTACTTC. This gives the protein CASSHDVDRANPYEQYF.

This chain links TRBV7-8 with TRBJ2-7; the D gene is possibly TRBD2 (5 bases). In germline, CDR1 is SGHVS, CDR2 FQNEAQ. The length of the CDR3 is 12 residues. Trimming stripped 5 bases from V and 3 bases from J, with 8 bases between. In nucleotides, the CDR3 is TGTGCCAGCAGCCCGGGATTCTACGAGCAGTACTTC. Its protein product is CASSPGFYEQYF.

This chain joins TRBV27 and TRBJ2-5, with 15 nucleotides matching TRBD2. V gave up 7 bases and J gave up 6 bases; unmatched junction bases: 9. CDR1 and CDR2 (germline): MNHEY, SMNVEV (reference sequence). This CDR3 has 16 residues. CDR3 residues: CASTPGLAGGLKTQYF. The CDR3 DNA follows: TGTGCCAGCACCCCGGGACTAGCGGGAGGATTAAAGACCCAGTACTTC.

This clone was seen only a few times. The genes are TRBV4-3 and TRBJ2-1, with 7 nucleotides matching TRBD2. CDR1 LGHNA and CDR2 YSLEER come from the germline V gene. V gave up 3 bases and J gave up 4 bases; unmatched junction bases: 12. The CDR3 loop spans 17 amino acids. CDR3 region: CASSQGLAARKYNEQFF. The CDR3 DNA sequence: TGCGCCAGCAGCCAGGGGCTAGCGGCGAGGAAGTACAATGAGCAGTTCTTC.

This clone was counted a few times. The gene calls are TRBV5-6 and TRBJ2-7, with TRBD1 as a possible D gene (6 bases). V was trimmed by 0 bases and J by 3 bases, leaving 13 bases between them. CDR1 SGHDT and CDR2 YYEEEE come from the germline V gene. The CDR3 has 15 amino acids. This CDR3 reads CASSLAPGEDYEQYF. As DNA, the CDR3 is TGTGCCAGCAGCTTGGCCCCAGGGGAAGACTACGAGCAGTACTTC.

This clone was counted between two and nine times. The chain employs TRBV5-8 and TRBJ2-3, with D tentatively TRBD2 (6 bases). The V gene lost 3 bases and the J gene lost 0 bases, with 17 bases spanning the gap. This CDR3 is 17 amino acids long. Germline CDR1 is SGHTS and CDR2 is YDEGEE. The CDR3 sequence: CASSSGRASDSTDTQYF. The CDR3 DNA reads as TGTGCCAGCAGCTCCGGCCGGGCTAGCGATAGCACAGATACGCAGTATTTT.

This clone was counted a few times. The genes are TRBV18 and TRBJ1-1; D is perhaps TRBD1 (5 bases). Trimming took 0 bases from V and 7 from J, leaving 9 bases between them. Germline loops: CDR1 KGHSH, CDR2 LQKENI. The CDR3 extends over 13 amino acids. As DNA, the CDR3 is TGTGCCAGCTCACCACCCTCCAGGGATGAAGCTTTCTTT. This translates into CASSPPSRDEAFF.

The chain combines TRBV6-1 with TRBJ2-7; 8 bases map to TRBD2. Per germline, CDR1 MNHNS and CDR2 SASEGT. V shed 2 bases and J 2 bases; nucleotides not matched to a gene: 2. This CDR3 contains 14 residues. The CDR3 loop is CASSEIGGAYEQYF. DNA for the CDR3: TGTGCCAGCAGTGAAATCGGGGGGGCCTACGAGCAGTACTTC.

This clone came up a few times. The rearrangement joins TRBV11-1 to TRBJ2-7; weak D call: TRBD1 (5 bases). The CDR3 is 15 residues long. Germline V gene sequence: CDR1 SGHAT, CDR2 FQDESV (reference sequence). Trimming took off 5 bases at V and 3 bases at J, with 17 bases between the two ends. The CDR3 DNA reads TGTGCCAGCAGCCCCCTCCAGGGAATTATCTACGAGCAGTACTTC. It translates to CASSPLQGIIYEQYF.

This clone appeared a few times. This chain connects TRBV5-1 to TRBJ2-7; perhaps TRBD2 as D (5 bases). Trimming shortened V by 4 bases and J by 6 bases, and 14 bases separated the two germline ends. The CDR3 has 13 amino acids. Germline CDR1 and CDR2: SGHRS and YFSETQ. The CDR3 loop is CASSVDSPREQYF. The CDR3 DNA follows: TGCGCCAGCAGCGTGGACTCGCCCCGCGAGCAGTACTTC. The whole variable domain, remainder taken from reference TRBV5-1 and TRBJ2-7, is KAGVTQTPRYLIKTRGQQVTLSCSPISGHRSVSWYQQTPGQGLQFLFEYFSETQRNKGNFPGRFSGRQFSNSRSEMNVSTLELGDSALYLCASSVDSPREQYFGPGTRLTVT.

This clone was observed a few times. The chain is built from TRBV11-2 and TRBJ2-5; TRBD1 matches 7 bases. CDR3 length: 15 amino acids. Germline CDR1 and CDR2: SGHAT and FQNNGV. V trimming: 4 bases; J trimming: 5 bases; junction bases outside the gene matches: 10. The CDR3 bases are TGTGCCAGCAGCTCCGAGACAGGGTCCGGGGAGACCCAGTACTTC. This translates into CASSSETGSGETQYF.

This clone came up a few times. The chain is built from TRBV5-6 and TRBJ2-3, with D unresolved. V lost 0 bases to trimming and J lost 4 bases, with 3 bases between them. Germline CDR1 and CDR2: SGHDT and YYEEEE. CDR3 length equals 12 residues. The CDR3 DNA reads TGTGCCAGCAGCTTGGCGGCAGATACGCAGTATTTT. Encoded protein: CASSLAADTQYF.

The sample holds a few counts of this clone. This rearrangement joins TRBV14 to TRBJ1-6; D unresolved. The germline V and J ends were trimmed by 0 bases and 0 bases, with 9 bases remaining between them. This CDR3 region has 17 residues. Germline lookup yields CDR1 SGHDN and CDR2 FVKESK. CDR3 nucleotide sequence: TGTGCCAGCAGCCAAGAACAGATGAGCTCCTATAATTCACCCCTCCACTTT. It translates to CASSQEQMSSYNSPLHF.

The V and J genes are TRBV2 and TRBJ1-5, with 8 bases identical to TRBD1. The J segment lost 5 bases and the V segment lost 3 bases, leaving 9 bases of the junction unmatched. In germline, CDR1 is SNHLY, CDR2 FYNNEI. The CDR3 is 16 amino acids. CDR3 region: CASSDRQGALDQPQHF. In nucleotides, the CDR3 is TGTGCCAGCAGTGATCGGCAGGGGGCCTTGGATCAGCCCCAGCATTTT. The full variable domain, its missing parts supplied by reference TRBV2 and TRBJ1-5, is EPEVTQTPSHQVTQMGQEVILRCVPISNHLYFYWYRQILGQKVEFLVSFYNNEISEKSEIFDDQFSVERPDGSNFTLKIRSTKLEDSAMYFCASSDRQGALDQPQHFGDGTRLSIL.

V is TRBV11-3 and J is TRBJ2-3, with TRBD1 identical over 10 bases. Germline V CDR1 and CDR2: SGHNT, YENEEA. The CDR3 consists of 15 residues. J gave up 3 bases and V 3 bases, and 3 bases lay outside the gene matches. The CDR3 here is CASSFGQGETDTQYF. The DNA for the CDR3 is TGTGCCAGCAGCTTTGGACAGGGGGAAACAGATACGCAGTATTTT.

This clone has just a few counts. The chain combines TRBV7-3 with TRBJ2-5; 8 bases are shared with TRBD1. Germline V gives CDR1 SGHTA, CDR2 FQGTGA. The CDR3 sequence is 14 residues long. The trim removed 5 bases at V and 7 bases at J, leaving 9 bases unmatched. This chain's CDR3 is CASSPGQGWGTQYF. The DNA of the CDR3 is TGTGCCAGCAGCCCCGGACAGGGTTGGGGGACCCAGTACTTC.

The sample holds a few counts of this clone. The rearrangement uses TRBV7-9 and TRBJ2-7; 7 bases map to TRBD2. This CDR3 spans 19 amino acids. Germline CDR1 is SEHNR and CDR2 is FQNEAQ (reference sequence). J gave up 3 bases and V 4 bases, and 21 bases lay outside the gene matches. The CDR3 region is CASSWGGRTPGPSIYEQYF. For the CDR3, the DNA is TGTGCCAGCAGCTGGGGAGGGAGAACCCCGGGGCCTTCTATCTACGAGCAGTACTTC.

This clone was counted only a few times. The rearrangement joins TRBV7-3 to TRBJ2-1, with TRBD2 matching 15 bases. Germline V gene lookup returns CDR1 SGHTA and CDR2 FQGTGA. The CDR3 length is 17 residues. V was clipped by 5 bases and J by 8 bases; unmatched bases: 10. CDR3 region: CASSPRTSGGAIYEQFF. The DNA of the CDR3 is TGTGCCAGCAGCCCCAGGACTAGCGGGGGGGCCATCTATGAGCAGTTCTTC.

This clone has only a few counts. J is TRBJ2-7 and V is TRBV25-1; TRBD2 is a possible D gene (5 bases). The V end was cut by 1 base, the J end by 3 bases, with 7 bases between. Germline CDR1 reads MGHDK; CDR2 reads SYGVNS. This CDR3 has 13 residues. CDR3 DNA sequence: TGTGCCAGCAGTGAATCCGGACTCTACGAGCAGTACTTC. The encoded protein is CASSESGLYEQYF.

The chain is built from TRBV4-2 and TRBJ2-1; the match to TRBD1 covers 11 bases. Germline V lookup: CDR1 LGHNA, CDR2 YNFKEQ. The CDR3 is 16 residues long. The V and J ends lost 3 bases and 5 bases, in that order; junction bases with no gene match: 6. CDR3: CASSQEGQGVDNEQFF. For the CDR3, the DNA is TGTGCCAGCAGCCAGGAGGGACAGGGGGTCGACAATGAGCAGTTCTTC.